The following is a T cell receptor beta chain sequence with its context. The data were obtained in a study of shared clonotypes between healthy human individuals. The length of the CDR3 is 14 residues. V lost 8 bases and J 1 base, leaving 15 bases between the germline ends. The V gene's germline CDR1 is WNHNN and CDR2 SYGVQD (reference sequence). Here immunoSEQ multiplex PCR was the method, and the copy in TCRdb shows in-frame clones only, minus some. The sample holds 600,000 to 750,000 clones, 55% to 75% seen once. The chain is built from TRBV10-1 and TRBJ2-7; either TRBD1 or TRBD2 may fit D (5 bases each). The receptor's source is a young woman in good health. Specimen: memory CD4+ T cells sorted from blood. The sample's subset: CD45RA-negative fraction. The CDR3 DNA reads TGCGCCAGCCTCGTCCCGGGACGGTCCTACGAGCAGTACTTC. It yields the protein CASLVPGRSYEQYF.